The 19 T cell receptor beta chains below come from one sample, sequenced in a study of a mutant IDH1 vaccine in newly diagnosed glioma. The protocol was immunoSEQ multiplex PCR, while the TCRdb copy is restricted to in-frame clones and leaves out a portion. Of about 40,000 clones listed, 80% are singletons. Time point reported: week 11, during vaccination. Alongside topical imiquimod, each dose of vaccine comprised 300 ug of mutant IDH1 20-mer peptide. No cognate antigen is known for these TCRs. The material was peripheral blood mononuclear cells (PBMCs), obtained from a glioma patient whose treatment included an IDH1 peptide vaccine. Source of these receptors: a woman in her twenties or thirties with glioma. Some clones in this sample may be carry-over from other donors' samples.

This rearrangement joins TRBV9 to TRBJ2-5, with 7 bases identical to TRBD2. This CDR3 region has 16 residues. CDR1 is SGDLS and CDR2 is YYNGEE in the germline V gene. J gave up 1 base and V 0 bases, and 6 bases lay outside the gene matches. The CDR3 protein is CASSVVPSGVQETQYF. In nucleotides, the CDR3 is TGTGCCAGCAGCGTAGTGCCTAGCGGAGTCCAAGAGACCCAGTACTTC.

The genes are TRBV4-2 and TRBJ2-5; D uncertain. The germline gives CDR1 LGHNA, CDR2 YNFKEQ. Trimming removed 1 base at V and 3 bases at J, with 12 bases between. This CDR3 has 15 amino acids. This CDR3 is CASSQVGSAEETQYF. The CDR3 DNA is TGTGCCAGCAGCCAAGTGGGGTCAGCCGAAGAGACCCAGTACTTC.

This chain joins TRBV7-2 and TRBJ2-5; D is perhaps TRBD2 (6 bases). CDR3 size: 14 residues. CDR1 is SGHTA, CDR2 FQGNSA, per germline. V gave up 0 bases and J gave up 5 bases, with 10 bases separating them. CDR3 in amino acids: CASSLAGGRETQYF. In DNA form, the CDR3 reads TGTGCCAGCAGCTTAGCGGGAGGACGGGAGACCCAGTACTTC.

The rearrangement joins TRBV10-2 to TRBJ2-1; possible D gene TRBD1, 7 bases. From germline, CDR1 is WSHSY and CDR2 SAAADI. The CDR3 is made up of 16 amino acids. V was shortened by 7 bases and J by 4 bases, with 20 bases between the two germline ends. CDR3 DNA: TGCGCCAGCACCCGACCGCGGGACAGCTATTACAATGAGCAGTTCTTC. It is translated as CASTRPRDSYYNEQFF.

This clone was seen more than once but under ten times. This chain joins TRBV15 and TRBJ1-5; 9 nucleotides align to TRBD1. Germline V gene lookup returns CDR1 LNHNV and CDR2 YYDKDF (reference sequence). The length of the CDR3 is 14 residues. V lost 5 bases, J lost 6 bases, and 5 bases stayed unmatched. CDR3 sequence reads: CATSWDRDGQPQHF. DNA of the CDR3: TGTGCCACCAGCTGGGACAGGGACGGTCAGCCCCAGCATTTT.

The chain carries TRBV9 and TRBJ1-2; a weak D match, TRBD1 (6 bases). The CDR3 consists of 17 residues. Trimming left V 2 bases short and J 2 bases short, with 19 bases between. Per the germline V gene, CDR1 is SGDLS and CDR2 is YYNGEE. CDR3 DNA sequence: TGTGCCAGCAGCGTCGACCCCAAGGGGGAGAACAACTATGGCTACACCTTC. Amino acids: CASSVDPKGENNYGYTF.

This clone was seen a handful of times. V and J are TRBV10-3 and TRBJ2-2, with D unresolved. V was pared by 8 bases and J by 7 bases, with 8 bases between. The CDR3 length is 11 residues. The germline V gene has CDR1 ENHRY and CDR2 SYGVKD. The CDR3 coding sequence is TGTGCCATCCGATCAGACGGGGAGCTGTTTTTT. Translated: CAIRSDGELFF.

This clone is a singleton in its sample. V gene TRBV7-9 combines with J gene TRBJ2-2; possibly TRBD2 for D (5 bases). The CDR3 totals 16 residues. V was trimmed by 5 bases and J by 12 bases, leaving 25 bases between them. Germline CDR1 and CDR2: SEHNR and FQNEAQ (reference sequence). CDR3 nucleotides: TGTGCCAGCAGCCCGGAGAGGGCCGGACCCACCAGAAAGCTGTTTTTT. Encoded protein: CASSPERAGPTRKLFF.

The genes are TRBV5-1 and TRBJ2-2; D gene uncertain. CDR3 length equals 14 residues. V dropped 0 bases and J dropped 7 bases, with 10 bases sitting between them. Per germline, CDR1 SGHRS and CDR2 YFSETQ. This CDR3 is CASSLEAPRGELFF. Here the CDR3 DNA reads TGCGCCAGCAGCTTGGAGGCCCCGCGCGGGGAGCTGTTTTTT.

The chain is built from TRBV4-1 and TRBJ1-1; the D gene is possibly TRBD1 (6 bases). CDR3 length: 19 amino acids. Germline V gene data show CDR1 as MGHRA and CDR2 as YSYEKL. Trimming took off 2 bases at V and 0 bases at J, with 22 bases between the two ends. The CDR3 DNA sequence: TGCGCCAGCAGCCAAAGGCCAATTCAGGGGTTCTCCATGAACACTGAAGCTTTCTTT. Translated: CASSQRPIQGFSMNTEAFF.

CDR3 region: CASRRDWTSAEQYF. In DNA form, the CDR3 reads TGTGCCAGCAGAAGAGACTGGACTAGCGCCGAGCAGTACTTC. The genes are TRBV6-5 and TRBJ2-7; TRBD2 matches 9 bases. V gave up 6 bases and J gave up 6 bases; unmatched junction bases: 9. CDR1 MNHEY and CDR2 SVGAGI come from the germline V gene. The CDR3 consists of 14 residues.

This rearrangement joins TRBV9 to TRBJ1-1, with 7 bases fitting TRBD1. Germline V gives CDR1 SGDLS, CDR2 YYNGEE. The V segment lost 3 bases and the J segment 1 base; nucleotides outside the gene matches: 9. This CDR3 region has 16 residues. CDR3 bases: TGTGCCAGCAGCGCGCCGGGACAGCTAAAGAACACTGAAGCTTTCTTT. Protein product: CASSAPGQLKNTEAFF.

CDR3: CASSPGHPSDEQYF. In nucleotides, the CDR3 is TGTGCCAGCAGCCCCGGCCATCCAAGCGACGAGCAGTACTTC. The chain employs TRBV5-8 and TRBJ2-7; D is uncertain. The V end was cut by 4 bases, the J end by 5 bases, with 16 bases between. The CDR3 covers 14 residues. Germline CDR1 reads SGHTS; CDR2 reads YDEGEE.

The chain carries TRBV30 and TRBJ1-5, with TRBD1 matching 10 bases. The CDR3 is 16 amino acids. The ends lost 2 bases at V and 5 bases at J; junction bases unmatched: 9. Germline loops: CDR1 GTSNPN, CDR2 SVGIG (reference sequence). Written as DNA, the CDR3 is TGTGCCTGGAGTCCTTACCCGGGACAGGGGTATCAGCCCCAGCATTTT. It codes for CAWSPYPGQGYQPQHF. The full variable domain, rest sourced from reference TRBV30 and TRBJ1-5, is SQTIHQWPATLVQPVGSPLSLECTVEGTSNPNLYWYRQAAGRGLQLLFYSVGIGQISSEVPQNLSASRPQDRQFILSSKKLLLSDSGFYLCAWSPYPGQGYQPQHFGDGTRLSIL.

This clone turned up a few times. V usage is TRBV5-1 and J usage is TRBJ1-1, with a weak D call TRBD1 (6 bases). Germline lookup yields CDR1 SGHRS and CDR2 YFSETQ. The CDR3 is made up of 14 amino acids. Trimming shortened V by 9 bases and J by 0 bases, and 15 bases separated the two germline ends. CDR3 nucleotide sequence: TGCGCCACCTCCCGCGGGGACATGAACACTGAAGCTTTCTTT. This sequence encodes CATSRGDMNTEAFF. The entire variable domain, with the rest obtained from reference TRBV5-1 and TRBJ1-1, is as follows: KAGVTQTPRYLIKTRGQQVTLSCSPISGHRSVSWYQQTPGQGLQFLFEYFSETQRNKGNFPGRFSGRQFSNSRSEMNVSTLELGDSALYLCATSRGDMNTEAFFGQGTRLTVV.

The chain employs TRBV7-9 and TRBJ2-7, with D possibly matching TRBD2 (6 bases). In germline, CDR1 is SEHNR, CDR2 FQNEAQ (reference sequence). V gave up 5 bases and J gave up 4 bases, with 12 bases separating them. This CDR3 has 13 amino acids. CDR3 in DNA: TGTGCCAGCAGCCCCGGACGGGGGTACGAGCAGTACTTC. It translates to CASSPGRGYEQYF.

The chain recombines TRBV7-2 with TRBJ2-5; 8 nucleotides align to TRBD2. J was trimmed by 5 bases and V by 1 base; bases with no gene match: 3. Germline lookup yields CDR1 SGHTA and CDR2 FQGNSA. This CDR3 spans 14 amino acids. Written as DNA, the CDR3 is TGTGCCAGCAGCTTAGGGACTAGCTGGGAGACCCAGTACTTC. Translating it yields CASSLGTSWETQYF.

The sample holds a few counts of this clone. The V call is TRBV7-8, the J call TRBJ2-3; 7 positions match TRBD2. The CDR3 consists of 17 residues. With V trimmed by 1 base and J by 2 bases, 9 bases remained unmatched. Germline assignment: CDR1 SGHVS and CDR2 FQNEAQ. CDR3 loop: CASSLVVSGLSTDTQYF. The CDR3 DNA is TGTGCCAGCAGCTTAGTTGTTAGCGGGCTTTCCACAGATACGCAGTATTTT.

By frequency in the sample, this clone is medium-sized. The sample holds other DNA sequences that translate to the same CDR3. The chain links TRBV19 to TRBJ1-1, with unresolved D. This CDR3 is built from 13 residues. CDR1 LNHDA and CDR2 SQIVND come from the germline V gene (reference sequence). Trimming took 3 bases from V and 4 from J, leaving 9 bases between them. Here the CDR3 reads CASSIGVGTEAFF. The DNA of the CDR3 is TGTGCCAGTAGTATCGGGGTAGGCACTGAAGCTTTCTTT.